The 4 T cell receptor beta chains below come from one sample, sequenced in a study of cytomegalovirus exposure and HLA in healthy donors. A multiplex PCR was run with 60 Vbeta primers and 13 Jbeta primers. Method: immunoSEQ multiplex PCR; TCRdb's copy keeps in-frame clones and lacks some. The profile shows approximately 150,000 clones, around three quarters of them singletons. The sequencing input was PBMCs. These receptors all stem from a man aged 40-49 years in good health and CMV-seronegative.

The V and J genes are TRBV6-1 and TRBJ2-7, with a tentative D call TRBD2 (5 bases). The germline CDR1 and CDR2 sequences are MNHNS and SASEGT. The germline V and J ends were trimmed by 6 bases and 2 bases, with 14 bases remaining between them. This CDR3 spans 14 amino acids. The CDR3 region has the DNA TGTGCCAGCAGCGCTCGTCTCGGGACCTACGAGCAGTACTTC. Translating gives CASSARLGTYEQYF.

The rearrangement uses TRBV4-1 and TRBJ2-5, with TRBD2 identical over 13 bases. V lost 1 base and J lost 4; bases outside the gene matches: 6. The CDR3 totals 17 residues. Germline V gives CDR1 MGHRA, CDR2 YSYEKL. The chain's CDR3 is CASSQAGTSGIGETQYF. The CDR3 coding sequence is TGCGCCAGCAGCCAAGCCGGGACTAGCGGGATCGGAGAGACCCAGTACTTC.

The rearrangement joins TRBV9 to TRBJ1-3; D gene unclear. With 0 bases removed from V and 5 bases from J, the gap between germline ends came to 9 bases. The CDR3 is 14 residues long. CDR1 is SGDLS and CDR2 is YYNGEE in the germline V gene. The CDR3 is CASSVGAGRNTIYF. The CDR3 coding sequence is TGTGCCAGCAGCGTAGGTGCAGGCCGAAACACCATATATTTT.

CDR3 sequence reads: CASSEGKGANTEAFF. The CDR3 nucleotides are TGTGCCAGCAGTGAGGGAAAGGGGGCGAACACTGAAGCTTTCTTT. The chain employs TRBV6-1 and TRBJ1-1; 7 bases line up with TRBD1. V lost 3 bases to trimming and J lost 1 base; unmatched junction nucleotides: 5. This CDR3 comprises 15 residues. Germline V lookup: CDR1 MNHNS, CDR2 SASEGT.